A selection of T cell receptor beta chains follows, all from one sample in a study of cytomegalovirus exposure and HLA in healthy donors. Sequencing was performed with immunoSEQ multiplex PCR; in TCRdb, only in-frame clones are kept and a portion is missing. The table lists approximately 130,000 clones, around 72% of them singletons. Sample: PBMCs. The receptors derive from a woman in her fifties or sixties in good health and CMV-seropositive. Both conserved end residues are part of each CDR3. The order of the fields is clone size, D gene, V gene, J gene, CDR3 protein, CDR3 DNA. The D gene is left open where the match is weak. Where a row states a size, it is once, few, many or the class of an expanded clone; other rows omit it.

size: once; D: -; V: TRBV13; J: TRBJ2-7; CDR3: CASSLLGGDEQYF; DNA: TGTGCCAGCAGCTTGCTAGGGGGGGACGAGCAGTACTTC
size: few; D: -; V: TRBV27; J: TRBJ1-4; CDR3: CASSFFPPGKLFF; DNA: TGTGCCAGCAGTTTCTTCCCCCCGGGAAAACTGTTTTTT
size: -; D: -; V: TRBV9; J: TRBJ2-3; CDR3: CASSAPGQGTDTQYF; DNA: TGTGCCAGCAGCGCACCGGGACAAGGCACAGATACGCAGTATTTT
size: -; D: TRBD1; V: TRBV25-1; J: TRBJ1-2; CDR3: CASSDPGQGFSGYTF; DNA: TGTGCCAGCAGTGATCCGGGACAGGGTTTCAGTGGCTACACCTTC
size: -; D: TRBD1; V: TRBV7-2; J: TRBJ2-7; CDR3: CASSKTGGHSYEQYF; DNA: TGTGCCAGCAGCAAGACAGGGGGACATTCCTACGAGCAGTACTTC
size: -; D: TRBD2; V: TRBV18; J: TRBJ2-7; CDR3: CASSQGTSGLYEQYF; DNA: TGTGCCAGCTCGCAAGGGACTAGCGGTCTCTACGAGCAGTACTTC
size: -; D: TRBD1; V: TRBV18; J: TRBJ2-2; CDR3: CASSETGGASGELFF; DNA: TGTGCCAGCTCCGAAACAGGGGGCGCGTCCGGGGAGCTGTTTTTT
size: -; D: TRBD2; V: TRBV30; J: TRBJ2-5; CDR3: CASSRGGFEETQYF; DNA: TGTGCCTCCTCACGGGGGGGGTTCGAAGAGACCCAGTACTTC
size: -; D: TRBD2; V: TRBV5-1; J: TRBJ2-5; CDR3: CASSAGLAGRETQYF; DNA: TGCGCCAGCAGCGCCGGACTAGCGGGGAGAGAGACCCAGTACTTC
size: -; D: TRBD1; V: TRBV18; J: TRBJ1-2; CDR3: CASSSTPGQGARGYTF; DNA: TGTGCCAGCTCATCTACTCCGGGACAGGGGGCGCGGGGCTACACCTTC
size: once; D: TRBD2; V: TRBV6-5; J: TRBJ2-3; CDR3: CASSLRLADTQYF; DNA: TGTGCCAGCAGTCTTCGACTAGCGGATACGCAGTATTTT
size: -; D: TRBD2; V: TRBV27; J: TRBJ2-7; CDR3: CASGLYNGLAGLVSYEQYF; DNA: TGTGCCAGCGGTTTATATAACGGACTAGCGGGACTCGTTTCCTACGAGCAGTACTTC
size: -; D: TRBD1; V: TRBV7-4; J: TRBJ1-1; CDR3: CASSFFPTGSDSTEAFF; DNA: TGTGCCAGCAGCTTCTTCCCGACAGGGTCTGATAGCACTGAAGCTTTCTTT
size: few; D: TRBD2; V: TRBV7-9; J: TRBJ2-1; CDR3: CASTIAGVDEQFF; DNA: TGTGCCAGCACGATAGCGGGAGTGGATGAGCAGTTCTTC
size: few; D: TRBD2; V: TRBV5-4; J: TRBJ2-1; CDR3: CASSGGPTGTSVNEQFF; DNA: TGTGCCAGCAGCGGGGGTCCTACGGGGACTAGTGTCAATGAGCAGTTCTTC
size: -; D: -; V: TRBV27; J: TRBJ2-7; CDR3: CASSPLGPYEQYF; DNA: TGTGCCAGCAGTCCCCTAGGCCCCTACGAGCAGTACTTC
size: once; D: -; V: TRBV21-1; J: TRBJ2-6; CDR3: CASSSPLNGTEDRGANVLTF; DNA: TGTGCCAGCAGCAGCCCCCTAAACGGGACAGAGGATAGGGGGGCCAACGTCCTGACTTTC
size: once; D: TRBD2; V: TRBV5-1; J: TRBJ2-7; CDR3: CASSPLGGYEQYF; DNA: TGCGCCAGCAGCCCCCTCGGGGGGTACGAGCAGTACTTC
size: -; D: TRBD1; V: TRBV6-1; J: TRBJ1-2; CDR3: CASRTQGVNGYTF; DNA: TGTGCCAGCAGAACACAGGGGGTCAATGGCTACACCTTC
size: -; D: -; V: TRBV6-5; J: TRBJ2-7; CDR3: CASSYPGTYEQYF; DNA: TGTGCCAGCAGTTACCCGGGAACTTACGAGCAGTACTTC
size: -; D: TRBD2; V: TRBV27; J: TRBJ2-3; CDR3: CASSRGGAKIDTQYF; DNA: TGTGCCAGCAGCCGCGGGGGGGCCAAAATAGATACGCAGTATTTT
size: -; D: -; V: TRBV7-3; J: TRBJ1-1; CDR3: CASSSSGGTEAFF; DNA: TGTGCCAGCAGCTCTTCGGGGGGCACTGAAGCTTTCTTT
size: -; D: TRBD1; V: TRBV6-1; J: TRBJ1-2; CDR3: CASSRDRGMWYGYTF; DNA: TGTGCCAGCAGCCGGGACAGGGGGATGTGGTATGGCTACACCTTC
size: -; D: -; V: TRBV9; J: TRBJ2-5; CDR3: CASSSDFRETQYF; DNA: TGTGCCAGCAGCTCAGACTTTCGGGAGACCCAGTACTTC
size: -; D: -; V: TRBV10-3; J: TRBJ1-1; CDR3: CAISDGKGTEAFF; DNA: TGTGCCATCAGTGACGGGAAAGGCACTGAAGCTTTCTTT
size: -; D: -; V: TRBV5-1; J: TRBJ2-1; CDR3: CASSLQASNNEQFF; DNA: TGCGCCAGCAGCTTGCAGGCTAGCAACAATGAGCAGTTCTTC
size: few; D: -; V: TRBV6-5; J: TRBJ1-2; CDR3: CASSYSVLSPYGYTF; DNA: TGTGCCAGCAGTTACTCCGTTTTATCTCCTTATGGCTACACCTTC
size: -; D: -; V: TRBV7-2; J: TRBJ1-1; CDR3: CASSSLLGAGTEAFF; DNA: TGTGCCAGCAGCTCCCTTCTCGGTGCGGGAACTGAAGCTTTCTTT
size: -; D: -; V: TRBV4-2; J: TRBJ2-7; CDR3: CASSQDASSSYEQYF; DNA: TGTGCCAGCAGCCAAGATGCATCGAGCTCCTACGAGCAGTACTTC
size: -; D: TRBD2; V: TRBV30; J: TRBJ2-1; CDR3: CAWSVTGGGEQFF; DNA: TGTGCCTGGAGTGTAACGGGAGGCGGGGAGCAGTTCTTC
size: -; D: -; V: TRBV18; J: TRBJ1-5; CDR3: CASSPQTGTGNQPQHF; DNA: TGTGCCAGCTCACCTCAAACAGGGACGGGAAATCAGCCCCAGCATTTT
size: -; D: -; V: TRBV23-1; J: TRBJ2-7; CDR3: CASSQSAPPGLIRYEQYF; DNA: TGCGCCAGCAGTCAATCGGCCCCTCCGGGACTGATTCGCTACGAGCAGTACTTC
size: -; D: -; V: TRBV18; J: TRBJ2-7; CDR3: CASSPRLGRDGEQYF; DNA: TGTGCCAGCTCACCCAGGCTGGGCAGGGATGGCGAGCAGTACTTC
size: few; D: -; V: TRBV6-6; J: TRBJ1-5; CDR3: CASSYSGSNQPQHF; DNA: TGTGCCAGCAGTTACAGCGGTAGCAATCAGCCCCAGCATTTT
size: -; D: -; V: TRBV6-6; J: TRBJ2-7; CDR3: CASSPTGEAPRF; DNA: TGTGCCAGCAGTCCCACTGGGGAGGCCCCCCGTTTC
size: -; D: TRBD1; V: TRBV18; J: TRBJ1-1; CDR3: CASSRAGGNTEAFF; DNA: TGTGCCAGCTCACGGGCAGGGGGCAACACTGAAGCTTTCTTT
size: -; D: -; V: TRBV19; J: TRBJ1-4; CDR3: CASWAGEGNEKLFF; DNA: TGTGCCAGCTGGGCAGGGGAGGGGAATGAAAAACTGTTTTTT
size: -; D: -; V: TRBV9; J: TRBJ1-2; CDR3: CASSPLRQGINYGYTF; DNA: TGTGCCAGCAGCCCTCTGAGGCAGGGAATAAACTATGGCTACACCTTC
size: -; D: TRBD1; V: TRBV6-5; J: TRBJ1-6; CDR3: CASSDNRGSPLHF; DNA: TGTGCCAGCAGTGATAACAGGGGTTCACCCCTCCACTTT
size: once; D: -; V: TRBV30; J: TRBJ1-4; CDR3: CAWTGTTNEKLFF; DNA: TGTGCCTGGACAGGGACAACTAATGAAAAACTGTTTTTT
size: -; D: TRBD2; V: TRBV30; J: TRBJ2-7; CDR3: CAWSAPSGPYEQYF; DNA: TGTGCCTGGAGTGCCCCTAGCGGCCCCTACGAGCAGTACTTC
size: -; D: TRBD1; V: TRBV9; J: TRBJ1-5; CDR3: CASSLDGTGPNQPQHF; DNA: TGTGCCAGCAGCCTAGACGGGACAGGGCCCAATCAGCCCCAGCATTTT
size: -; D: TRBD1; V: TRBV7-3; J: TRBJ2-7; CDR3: CASSDGQGANEQYF; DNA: TGTGCCAGCAGCGACGGACAGGGGGCAAACGAGCAGTACTTC
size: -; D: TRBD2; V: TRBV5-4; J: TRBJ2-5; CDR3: CASSSGLAGAPGKEQYF; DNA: TGTGCCAGCAGCTCAGGACTAGCGGGAGCCCCCGGGAAGGAGCAGTACTTC
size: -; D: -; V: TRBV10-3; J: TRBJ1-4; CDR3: CAISDTANEKLFF; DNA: TGTGCCATCAGTGACACAGCTAATGAAAAACTGTTTTTT
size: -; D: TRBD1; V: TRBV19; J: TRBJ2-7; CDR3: CASNEGTGSYEQYF; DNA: TGTGCCAGTAACGAAGGGACAGGCTCCTACGAGCAGTACTTC
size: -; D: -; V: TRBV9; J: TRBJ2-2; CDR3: CASSARGSRTGELFF; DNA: TGTGCCAGCAGCGCGAGGGGGAGTCGTACCGGGGAGCTGTTTTTT
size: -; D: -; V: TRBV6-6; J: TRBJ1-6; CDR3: CASSYSPGTGNSPLHF; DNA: TGTGCCAGCAGTTACTCGCCCGGGACTGGGAATTCACCCCTCCACTTT
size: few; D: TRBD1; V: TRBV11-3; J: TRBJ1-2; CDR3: CASSSRTGTQSNYGYTF; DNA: TGTGCCAGCAGCTCCCGGACAGGGACCCAGTCTAACTATGGCTACACCTTC
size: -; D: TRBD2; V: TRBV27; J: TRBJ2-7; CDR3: CASSPIGIAGRISGLAGVYEQYF; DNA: TGTGCCAGCAGTCCAATAGGGATAGCGGGCAGAATATCCGGCCTAGCGGGAGTCTACGAGCAGTACTTC
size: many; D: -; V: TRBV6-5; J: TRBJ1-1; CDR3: CASSYSMNTEAFF; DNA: TGTGCCAGCAGTTACTCTATGAACACTGAAGCTTTCTTT
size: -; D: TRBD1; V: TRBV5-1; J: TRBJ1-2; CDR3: CASSVGQGDGYTF; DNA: TGCGCCAGCAGCGTGGGACAGGGCGATGGCTACACCTTC
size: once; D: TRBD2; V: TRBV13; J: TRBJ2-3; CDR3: CASRGRASTDTQYF; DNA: TGTGCCAGCAGGGGGAGGGCGTCCACAGATACGCAGTATTTT
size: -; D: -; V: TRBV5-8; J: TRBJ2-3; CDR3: CASSLAGAHDTQYF; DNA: TGTGCCAGCAGCTTGGCGGGTGCCCACGATACGCAGTATTTT
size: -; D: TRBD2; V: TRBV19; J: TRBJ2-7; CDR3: CASSPLVAGGLSYEQYF; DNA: TGTGCCAGTAGTCCTCTCGTAGCGGGGGGCCTCTCCTACGAGCAGTACTTC
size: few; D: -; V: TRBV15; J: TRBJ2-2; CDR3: CATSNLWGPGGELFF; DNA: TGTGCCACCAGCAATTTATGGGGGCCTGGCGGGGAGCTGTTTTTT
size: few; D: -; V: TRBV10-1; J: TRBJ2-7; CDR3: CASDSPRMGEQYF; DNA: TGCGCCAGCGACAGTCCACGAATGGGCGAGCAGTACTTC